This section outlines one T cell receptor (beta chain) sequence together with its context. The sample belongs to a study of T cell responses to AZD1222 COVID-19 vaccine. Study-wide context: Analysis merged second doses at about 4 or about 12 weeks.

CDR1 and CDR2 from the germline V gene are SEHNR and FQNEAQ (reference sequence). The CDR3 length is 13 residues. Trimming shortened V by 7 bases and J by 3 bases, and 12 bases separated the two germline ends. Sequenced by immunoSEQ multiplex PCR; TCRdb stores in-frame clones only, minus some. The repertoire holds about 150,000 clones, with about 85% as singletons. This chain uses TRBV7-9 with TRBJ1-2; no reliable D call. The TCR originated in an adult in good health. Specimen: peripheral blood, collected on day 0 of AZD1222 vaccination. The CDR3 DNA reads as TGTGCCAGCACCTCCGGCGAATACTATGGCTACACCTTC. Amino acid sequence: CASTSGEYYGYTF.